A selection of T cell receptor beta chains follows, all from one sample in a study of cytomegalovirus exposure and HLA in healthy donors. The table came from immunoSEQ multiplex PCR; TCRdb's copy has only in-frame clones and leaves some out. The table lists 150,000 to 200,000 clones, roughly 79% of them singletons, with around 1.5% in the top ten. Sequencing was done on a sample of PBMCs. These receptors originate from a man in his forties in good health and CMV-seronegative. CDR3s include the opening cysteine and the closing phenylalanine or tryptophan. D genes are given only for firm matches. Clone sizes are given selectively: once, few, many, or a class where the clone is expanded.

J	size	V	D	CDR3	DNA
TRBJ2-2	-	TRBV7-2	-	CASSLEKGKNTGELFF	TGTGCCAGCAGCTTAGAAAAGGGGAAGAACACCGGGGAGCTGTTTTTT
TRBJ1-2	once	TRBV12-5	-	CASGTQGGFYGYTF	TGTGCTAGTGGCACCCAAGGGGGATTCTATGGCTACACCTTC
TRBJ2-3	-	TRBV9	TRBD2	CASSVAGLAGGPGDTQYF	TGTGCCAGCAGCGTAGCCGGACTAGCGGGAGGGCCAGGAGATACGCAGTATTTT
TRBJ1-1	-	TRBV6-1	TRBD1	CASRDQGARAFF	TGTGCCAGCAGAGATCAGGGGGCCAGGGCTTTCTTT
TRBJ2-1	-	TRBV19	TRBD2	CASTWTSGTNEQFF	TGTGCCAGTACGTGGACTAGCGGGACCAATGAGCAGTTCTTC
TRBJ2-3	once	TRBV28	TRBD2	CASSSGLAGVGTDTQYF	TGTGCCAGCAGTTCAGGACTAGCGGGAGTTGGCACAGATACGCAGTATTTT
TRBJ1-5	-	TRBV6-9	-	CASSPWRGGRGNQPQHF	TGTGCCAGCAGTCCCTGGAGGGGCGGTAGAGGCAATCAGCCCCAGCATTTT
TRBJ2-5	-	TRBV9	TRBD2	CASSVSGAPLRTQYF	TGTGCCAGCAGCGTTAGCGGGGCCCCGCTCAGGACCCAGTACTTC
TRBJ1-3	few	TRBV6-5	-	CASSYSGGGNTIYF	TGTGCCAGCAGTTACTCCGGGGGTGGAAACACCATATATTTT
TRBJ1-1	-	TRBV29-1	TRBD1	CSVAQGANTEAFF	TGCAGCGTTGCTCAGGGGGCGAACACTGAAGCTTTCTTT
TRBJ1-6	-	TRBV6-5	-	CASMASYNSPLHF	TGTGCCAGCATGGCCTCCTATAATTCACCCCTCCACTTT
TRBJ1-5	-	TRBV30	TRBD1	CAWGLGQGLNQPQHF	TGTGCCTGGGGCCTGGGACAGGGGCTCAATCAGCCCCAGCATTTT
TRBJ1-4	-	TRBV30	-	CAWSSQNSNEKLFF	TGTGCCTGGAGTTCACAGAACTCTAATGAAAAACTGTTTTTT
TRBJ1-1	medium-sized	TRBV20-1	-	CGSYRNTEAFF	TGCGGAAGTTACAGGAACACTGAAGCTTTCTTT
TRBJ1-4	-	TRBV2	-	CASRAGLAATNEKLFF	TGTGCCAGCAGGGCAGGGCTGGCTGCAACTAATGAAAAACTGTTTTTT
TRBJ2-1	few	TRBV9	TRBD2	CASSVGASGRPNEQFF	TGTGCCAGCAGCGTAGGGGCTAGCGGGAGGCCCAATGAGCAGTTCTTC
TRBJ1-1	-	TRBV7-9	-	CASSFSGNTEAFF	TGTGCCAGCAGCTTTTCAGGGAACACTGAAGCTTTCTTT
TRBJ2-2	few	TRBV19	-	CASSIFGGARPGELFF	TGTGCCAGTAGTATCTTCGGCGGGGCCAGACCGGGGGAGCTGTTTTTT
TRBJ2-2	-	TRBV9	TRBD2	CASSPPASGRYGELFF	TGTGCCAGCAGCCCACCCGCTAGCGGGAGATACGGGGAGCTGTTTTTT
TRBJ1-5	-	TRBV28	-	CASSLFFGQGKDQPQHF	TGTGCCAGCAGTTTATTCTTTGGGCAGGGGAAGGATCAGCCCCAGCATTTT
TRBJ2-1	-	TRBV7-8	TRBD2	CASSLVVGREGLFYNEQFF	TGTGCCAGCAGCTTGGTGGTCGGGCGGGAGGGGCTCTTTTACAATGAGCAGTTCTTC
TRBJ1-1	-	TRBV5-6	TRBD1	CASGRTGAEAFF	TGTGCCAGCGGAAGGACAGGGGCTGAAGCTTTCTTT
TRBJ2-7	-	TRBV18	-	CASSPIGQRPSYEQYF	TGTGCCAGCTCACCCATCGGACAGCGCCCCTCCTACGAGCAGTACTTC
TRBJ2-7	-	TRBV11-2	-	CASSLRGHEQYF	TGTGCCAGCAGCTTAAGAGGCCACGAGCAGTACTTC
TRBJ2-1	once	TRBV30	TRBD1	CAWSRSGTANNEQFF	TGTGCCTGGAGTAGATCCGGGACAGCTAACAATGAGCAGTTCTTC
TRBJ1-1	-	TRBV21-1	-	CASSGGGWETEAFF	TGTGCCAGCAGCGGGGGGGGTTGGGAAACTGAAGCTTTCTTT
TRBJ2-7	few	TRBV29-1	TRBD2	CSVDSGRPYEQYF	TGCAGCGTTGACAGCGGGAGGCCCTACGAGCAGTACTTC
TRBJ2-1	-	TRBV5-1	-	CASSPGDNEQFF	TGCGCCAGCAGCCCGGGGGACAATGAGCAGTTCTTC
TRBJ2-3	few	TRBV30	TRBD2	CAWSVGLAGDTQYF	TGTGCCTGGAGTGTGGGACTAGCGGGGGATACGCAGTATTTT
TRBJ2-1	-	TRBV7-2	TRBD2	CASSLTSGSSYEQFF	TGTGCCAGCAGCCTGACTAGCGGGAGTAGCTATGAGCAGTTCTTC
TRBJ1-3	-	TRBV7-2	-	CASSYYGGSGSGNTIYF	TGTGCCAGCAGCTACTATGGGGGGTCAGGGTCTGGAAACACCATATATTTT
TRBJ1-1	-	TRBV9	-	CASSELQGAPEAFF	TGTGCCAGCAGCGAATTACAGGGAGCCCCTGAAGCTTTCTTT
TRBJ2-1	-	TRBV18	-	CASSPSDNEQFF	TGTGCCAGCTCCCCGAGCGACAATGAGCAGTTCTTC